These 9 T cell receptor beta chains came from one sample sequenced in a study of post-analysis software for immune sequencing data. Findings and caveats of the study: Four to six TRBV segments (TRBV5-6, TRBV5-1 and TRBV20-1 among them) occurred more frequently in patients than in controls.

Unique molecular identifiers were present in the TCR beta cDNA libraries. A single record per CDR3 protein comes from TCRdb applying MiXCR to the PCR reads. The table lists approximately 730,000 distinct CDR3 sequences, about 27% of them singletons. Their specific antigens are unknown. Material: blood. The receptors come from a girl aged 5-17 years with multiple sclerosis.

There are a few counts of this clonotype. The rearrangement links TRBV7-2 to TRBJ2-5; TRBD1 agrees at 7 bases. The CDR3 has 14 amino acids. J lost 4 bases, V lost 5 bases, and 7 bases had no gene match. Germline V lookup: CDR1 SGHTA, CDR2 FQGNSA. The CDR3 bases are TGTGCCAGCAGCCACGGGACAGCAGGAGAGACCCAGTACTTC. Residues: CASSHGTAGETQYF.

This clonotype was observed a handful of times. The gene calls are TRBV3-1 and TRBJ2-1; 7 bases align to TRBD1. The CDR3 sequence is 16 residues long. CDR1 and CDR2 (germline): LGHDT, YNNKEL (reference sequence). V trimming: 0 bases; J trimming: 10 bases; junction bases outside the gene matches: 12. DNA for the CDR3: TGTGCCAGCAGCCAAGACGGTAGGGGGCTTTCCTACGAGCAGTTCTTC. Encoded protein: CASSQDGRGLSYEQFF.

This clonotype has more than one count but fewer than ten. The gene calls are TRBV7-2 and TRBJ2-7; tentative D call: TRBD2 (7 bases). V was pared by 1 base and J by 2 bases, with 18 bases between. The CDR3 runs to 17 residues. Germline CDR1 reads SGHTA; CDR2 reads FQGNSA. CDR3 DNA sequence: TGTGCCAGCAGCTTAGTAGGGGGGCGAGCGGGAACCTACGAGCAGTACTTC. Amino acid sequence: CASSLVGGRAGTYEQYF.

This clonotype was seen only once. The J gene is TRBJ2-1, the V gene TRBV7-2; a possible D gene is TRBD2 (6 bases). The J call may be wrong; the DNA end is better matched by TRBJ2-7. From germline, CDR1 is SGHTA and CDR2 FQGNSA. This CDR3 has 16 residues. CDR3 in DNA: TGTGCCAGCAGCTTGGGACTTTCGAGCTCCTACAATGAGCAGTACTTC. It encodes CASSLGLSSSYNEQYF.

This clonotype has more than one count but fewer than ten. The V gene is TRBV2, the J gene TRBJ2-3; tentatively, D is TRBD2 (5 bases). Germline CDR1 reads SNHLY; CDR2 reads FYNNEI. Between the trimmed V and J ends, which lost 5 bases and 2 bases, there was a span of 11 bases. This CDR3 region has 14 residues. The CDR3 coding sequence is TGTGCCAGCAGTCCCCGGGAACTCACAGATACGCAGTATTTT. It is translated as CASSPRELTDTQYF.

The CDR3: CASSFPTGYTF. The CDR3 coding sequence is TGTGCCAGCAGTTTCCCAACTGGCTACACCTTC. The chain has TRBV28 and TRBJ1-2; D call uncertain. Germline CDR1 MDHEN, CDR2 SYDVKM. Trimming left V 3 bases short and J 7 bases short, with 6 bases between. The CDR3 consists of 11 residues.

This clonotype was seen a handful of times. CDR3 sequence reads: CASSTAGTSYGYTF. For the CDR3, the DNA is TGTGCCAGCAGCACGGCCGGGACAAGCTATGGCTACACCTTC. This sequence joins TRBV7-9 and TRBJ1-2; possibly TRBD1 for D (6 bases). V lost 5 bases to trimming and J lost 4 bases, with 14 bases between them. CDR1 is SEHNR, CDR2 FQNEAQ, per germline (reference sequence). The CDR3 runs to 14 residues.

This chain uses TRBV29-1 with TRBJ1-2; 10 bases match TRBD1. There are 13 residues in the CDR3. Germline trimming cut 4 bases from V and 2 bases from J; bases unmatched to any gene: 1. Germline loops: CDR1 SQVTM, CDR2 ANQGSEA. The CDR3 DNA reads as TGCAGCGTTGCGGGACAGGGGAACTATGGCTACACCTTC. Amino acid sequence: CSVAGQGNYGYTF.

The chain links TRBV6-2 or TRBV6-3 to TRBJ2-1; 7 nucleotides agree with TRBD2. The V and J ends lost 10 bases and 10 bases, in that order; junction bases with no gene match: 10. This CDR3 spans 12 amino acids. Germline V gene lookup returns CDR1 MNHEY and CDR2 SVGEGT. CDR3 coding DNA: TGTGCCACCACCAGCGGGGCAAGCGAGCAGTTCTTC. It translates to CATTSGASEQFF.